Each of the 22 T cell receptor beta chains below was sequenced from the same sample in a study of cytomegalovirus exposure and HLA in healthy donors. PCR involved 60 Vbeta and 13 Jbeta primers. Profiling relied on immunoSEQ multiplex PCR, and the TCRdb table lists in-frame clones only, not all of them. The table has 60,000 or so clones, about 67% seen once. The sequencing sample was made of PBMCs. The origin of the receptors is a man in his forties in good health and CMV-seropositive.

This clone was detected a few times. The chain combines TRBV2 with TRBJ1-6, with D perhaps matching TRBD1 (5 bases). The V gene's germline CDR1 is SNHLY and CDR2 FYNNEI. Trimming took off 6 bases at V and 8 bases at J, with 14 bases between the two ends. This CDR3 has 14 residues. The chain's CDR3 is CASRRDPWDSPLHF. Here the CDR3 DNA reads TGTGCCAGCAGGCGGGACCCTTGGGATTCACCCCTCCACTTT.

The chain joins TRBV29-1 to TRBJ2-6, with a weak D call TRBD1 (5 bases). Trimming removed 2 bases from V and 4 bases from J, with 12 bases in between. The CDR3 length is 15 residues. Germline V gene data show CDR1 as SQVTM and CDR2 as ANQGSEA. The CDR3 DNA reads as TGCAGCGTTGAATATCCCAGGGCCGGGGCCAACGTCCTGACTTTC. Translation gives CSVEYPRAGANVLTF. The whole variable domain, remainder taken from reference TRBV29-1 and TRBJ2-6, is SAVISQKPSRDICQRGTSLTIQCQVDSQVTMMFWYRQQPGQSLTLIATANQGSEATYESGFVIDKFPISRPNLTFSTLTVSNMSPEDSSIYLCSVEYPRAGANVLTFGAGSRLTVL.

The chain links TRBV4-1 to TRBJ2-3; 15 nucleotides agree with TRBD2. Germline CDR1 MGHRA, CDR2 YSYEKL. V trimming: 3 bases; J trimming: 2 bases; junction bases outside the gene matches: 6. The CDR3 covers 18 residues. This CDR3 is CASSHLGTSGGFTDTQYF. DNA for the CDR3: TGCGCCAGCAGCCATCTAGGGACTAGCGGGGGGTTCACAGATACGCAGTATTTT.

This clone was detected only a few times. The chain has TRBV9 and TRBJ1-1; D is unresolved. CDR3 size: 15 residues. Deletions cut 0 bases from V and 4 bases from J, with 13 bases between. CDR1 SGDLS and CDR2 YYNGEE come from the germline V gene. The CDR3 DNA reads as TGTGCCAGCAGCGTAGCCCCCAACTATCCCACTGAAGCTTTCTTT. Its protein is CASSVAPNYPTEAFF.

The chain combines TRBV21-1 with TRBJ2-1; TRBD2 reflects the table's D call only, with no check against the DNA. TRBV21-1 is listed as a pseudogene. This CDR3 spans 14 amino acids. The CDR3 nucleotides read TGTGCCAGCAGCATTTTACTAGGACACAATGAGCAGTTCTTC. Translated, it gives CASSILLGHNEQFF.

The V gene is TRBV30, the J gene TRBJ1-1; D is possibly TRBD1 (6 bases). The length of the CDR3 is 14 residues. The germline V and J ends were trimmed by 1 base and 1 base, with 10 bases remaining between them. Germline loops: CDR1 GTSNPN, CDR2 SVGIG (reference sequence). The CDR3 bases are TGTGCCTGGAGTGCGAGGGGGGGGAACACTGAAGCTTTCTTT. It translates to CAWSARGGNTEAFF. Together with reference TRBV30 and TRBJ1-1, the CDR3 gives the full variable domain: SQTIHQWPATLVQPVGSPLSLECTVEGTSNPNLYWYRQAAGRGLQLLFYSVGIGQISSEVPQNLSASRPQDRQFILSSKKLLLSDSGFYLCAWSARGGNTEAFFGQGTRLTVV.

The chain employs TRBV5-1 and TRBJ1-2; TRBD1 matches 7 bases. CDR3 length: 14 amino acids. Germline V gene data show CDR1 as SGHRS and CDR2 as YFSETQ. Unmatched junction bases numbered 4, after V lost 0 bases and J lost 5 bases. The CDR3 loop reads CASSLEGARYGYTF. The CDR3 coding sequence is TGCGCCAGCAGCTTGGAGGGGGCTCGGTATGGCTACACCTTC.

The chain is built from TRBV18 and TRBJ2-3, with 8 bases fitting TRBD2. The junction had 9 bases not matched to a gene; V was cut back by 3 bases and J by 1 base. This CDR3 is built from 17 residues. Germline V gene data show CDR1 as KGHSH and CDR2 as LQKENI. CDR3 loop: CASSPRGGSGGTDTQYF. CDR3 coding DNA: TGTGCCAGCTCACCCCGAGGGGGTAGCGGGGGCACAGATACGCAGTATTTT.

This chain connects TRBV29-1 to TRBJ2-1; D gene unclear. This CDR3 region has 10 residues. Trimming shortened V by 1 base and J by 15 bases, and 10 bases separated the two germline ends. Germline CDR1 and CDR2: SQVTM and ANQGSEA. CDR3 bases: TGCAGCGTTGAAGGCCTATCACTGTTCTTC. Translated, it gives CSVEGLSLFF.

This sequence joins TRBV2 and TRBJ2-7; 7 bases agree with TRBD1. CDR3 length: 14 residues. With 6 bases clipped from V and 5 bases from J, the junction kept 10 bases outside the gene matches. CDR1 and CDR2 from the germline V gene are SNHLY and FYNNEI. The CDR3 loop reads CASRPRAGGHEQYF. The CDR3 bases are TGTGCCAGCAGGCCCCGGGCAGGGGGTCACGAGCAGTACTTC.

The chain links TRBV9 to TRBJ2-5; 7 bases fit TRBD2. V shed 1 base, J shed 2 bases, and the junction held 5 bases outside the gene matches. From germline, CDR1 is SGDLS and CDR2 YYNGEE. The length of the CDR3 is 15 residues. The CDR3 sequence: CASSVRASGQETQYF. The CDR3 DNA reads as TGTGCCAGCAGCGTAAGGGCTAGCGGACAAGAGACCCAGTACTTC.

The V gene is TRBV13, the J gene TRBJ1-1, with TRBD1 identical over 8 bases. Germline-derived CDR1 and CDR2 are PRHDT and FYEKMQ (reference sequence). The CDR3 covers 15 residues. J lost 7 bases, V lost 5 bases, and 12 bases had no gene match. CDR3 coding DNA: TGTGCCAGCAGCCGAACCTCCGGGACAGGATATGAAGCTTTCTTT. Translating gives CASSRTSGTGYEAFF.

The chain combines TRBV7-2 with TRBJ2-7, with 9 bases aligning to TRBD2. Germline-derived CDR1 and CDR2 are SGHTA and FQGNSA. The CDR3 length is 16 residues. Trimming removed 1 base from V and 2 bases from J; junction bases left unmatched: 6. CDR3 DNA: TGTGCCAGCAGCTTAGGCCTGGGCGGGGGGGCCTACGAGCAGTACTTC. Its translation: CASSLGLGGGAYEQYF.

This clone showed up just a few times. The rearrangement links TRBV4-2 to TRBJ1-2; D remains unclear. The CDR3 covers 15 residues. The V end was cut by 1 base, the J end by 6 bases, with 15 bases between. CDR1 and CDR2 (germline): LGHNA, YNFKEQ. The CDR3 spells CASSQVTGRENGYTF. CDR3 in DNA: TGTGCCAGCAGCCAAGTAACGGGGAGGGAGAATGGCTACACCTTC.

This chain joins TRBV7-6 and TRBJ1-3; 8 bases align to TRBD1. CDR3 length: 14 residues. V gave up 4 bases and J gave up 4 bases; unmatched junction bases: 3. Germline values: CDR1 SGHVS, CDR2 FNYEAQ. This CDR3 is CASSYGTGGNTIYF. In nucleotides, the CDR3 is TGTGCCAGCAGCTACGGGACAGGCGGAAACACCATATATTTT.

The chain couples TRBV29-1 to TRBJ2-3; 11 bases fit TRBD2. V was clipped by 8 bases and J by 0 bases; unmatched bases: 4. The CDR3 extends over 14 amino acids. Germline V gene lookup returns CDR1 SQVTM and CDR2 ANQGSEA. The CDR3 coding sequence is TGCAGCACCGGGACTAGCGGCAGCACAGATACGCAGTATTTT. Translating it yields CSTGTSGSTDTQYF.

V usage is TRBV30 and J usage is TRBJ1-3, with D unresolved. V was shortened by 2 bases and J by 3 bases, with 8 bases between the two germline ends. The CDR3 sequence is 13 residues long. Germline V gene lookup returns CDR1 GTSNPN and CDR2 SVGIG (reference sequence). The DNA for the CDR3 is TGTGCCTGGAGTAGAGGCTTTGGAAACACCATATATTTT. Residues: CAWSRGFGNTIYF. The whole variable domain, filled in from reference TRBV30 and TRBJ1-3, reads SQTIHQWPATLVQPVGSPLSLECTVEGTSNPNLYWYRQAAGRGLQLLFYSVGIGQISSEVPQNLSASRPQDRQFILSSKKLLLSDSGFYLCAWSRGFGNTIYFGEGSWLTVV.

Only a few counts were recorded for this clone. The DNA for the CDR3 is TGTGCCAGCAGACGGACAGGGACTGGAAACACCATATATTTT. This encodes CASRRTGTGNTIYF. The chain joins TRBV2 to TRBJ1-3; TRBD1 aligns across 8 bases. This CDR3 comprises 14 residues. Germline CDR1 is SNHLY and CDR2 is FYNNEI. The trim removed 6 bases at V and 2 bases at J, leaving 3 bases unmatched. Using reference TRBV2 and TRBJ1-3 for the parts outside the CDR3, the full variable domain is EPEVTQTPSHQVTQMGQEVILRCVPISNHLYFYWYRQILGQKVEFLVSFYNNEISEKSEIFDDQFSVERPDGSNFTLKIRSTKLEDSAMYFCASRRTGTGNTIYFGEGSWLTVV.

This clone was picked up a small number of times. The gene calls are TRBV2 and TRBJ2-7; possibly TRBD1 for D (6 bases). This CDR3 is 13 amino acids long. The germline gives CDR1 SNHLY, CDR2 FYNNEI. V was shortened by 11 bases and J by 1 base, with 15 bases between the two germline ends. CDR3: CASTYRDSYEQYF. In nucleotides, the CDR3 is TGTGCCTCAACCTACAGGGATTCCTACGAGCAGTACTTC.

V is TRBV4-2 and J is TRBJ1-2, with a weak D call TRBD1 (5 bases). Trimming stripped 0 bases from V and 4 bases from J, with 12 bases between. The CDR3 sequence is 15 residues long. The germline V gene encodes CDR1 LGHNA and CDR2 YNFKEQ. The CDR3 loop is CASSQDLGGGYGYTF. In DNA, the CDR3 is TGTGCCAGCAGCCAAGATCTCGGGGGTGGCTATGGCTACACCTTC.

The chain recombines TRBV2 with TRBJ2-3; TRBD2 matches 7 bases. CDR3 length: 16 residues. The germline CDR1 and CDR2 sequences are SNHLY and FYNNEI. V gave up 6 bases and J gave up 2 bases; unmatched junction bases: 11. CDR3: CASRPLADLNTDTQYF. The CDR3 nucleotides are TGTGCCAGCAGACCCCTAGCGGATCTTAACACAGATACGCAGTATTTT.

In this sample, this clone turned up a few times. CDR3 in DNA: TGTGCCAGCAGCTTAAAGGAATATAGACCGGTCGGAGAAACGGACACTGAAGCTTTCTTT. Its protein is CASSLKEYRPVGETDTEAFF. V usage is TRBV7-6 and J usage is TRBJ1-1; no firm D call. Trimming removed 2 bases from V and 3 bases from J, with 28 bases in between. Looked up from germline, CDR1 is SGHVS and CDR2 is FNYEAQ. The CDR3 sequence is 20 residues long.